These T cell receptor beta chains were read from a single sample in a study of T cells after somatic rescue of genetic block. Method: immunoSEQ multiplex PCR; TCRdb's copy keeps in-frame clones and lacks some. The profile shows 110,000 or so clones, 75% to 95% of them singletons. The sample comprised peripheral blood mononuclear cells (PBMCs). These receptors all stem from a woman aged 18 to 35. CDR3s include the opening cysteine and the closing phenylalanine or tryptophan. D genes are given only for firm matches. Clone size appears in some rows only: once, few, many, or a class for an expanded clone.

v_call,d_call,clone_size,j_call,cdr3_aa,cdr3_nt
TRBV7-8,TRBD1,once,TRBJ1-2,CASSLALGQGYGYTF,TGTGCCAGCAGCTTAGCGCTAGGACAGGGCTATGGCTACACCTTC
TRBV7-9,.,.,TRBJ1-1,CASSLGGRATEAFF,TGTGCCAGCAGCTTAGGGGGGCGGGCCACTGAAGCTTTCTTT
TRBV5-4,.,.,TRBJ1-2,CASSLPNYGYTF,TGTGCCAGCAGCCTACCAAACTATGGCTACACCTTC
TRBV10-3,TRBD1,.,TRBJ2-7,CAISEPRDRDLRQQYF,TGTGCCATCAGTGAGCCCAGGGACAGGGACCTTCGGCAGCAGTACTTC
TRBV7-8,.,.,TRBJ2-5,CASSLGTVGETQYF,TGTGCCAGCAGCTTAGGGACAGTCGGAGAGACCCAGTACTTC
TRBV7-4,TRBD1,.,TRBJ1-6,CASGRTGINSPLHF,TGTGCCAGCGGCCGGACAGGGATTAATTCACCCCTCCACTTT
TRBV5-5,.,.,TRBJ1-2,CASSLQVTNYGYTF,TGTGCCAGCAGCTTGCAGGTCACGAACTATGGCTACACCTTC
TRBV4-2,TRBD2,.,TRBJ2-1,CASSAGLAGGVNEQFF,TGTGCCAGCAGCGCGGGACTAGCGGGGGGGGTCAATGAGCAGTTCTTC
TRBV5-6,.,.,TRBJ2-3,CASSSERGPDTQYF,TGTGCCAGCAGCTCGGAGCGAGGGCCAGATACGCAGTATTTT
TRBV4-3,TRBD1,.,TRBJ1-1,CASGFDRGNTEAFF,TGCGCCAGCGGATTCGACAGGGGGAACACTGAAGCTTTCTTT
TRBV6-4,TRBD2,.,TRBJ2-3,CASSDSASGDTDTQYF,TGTGCCAGCAGTGACTCGGCTAGCGGGGACACAGATACGCAGTATTTT
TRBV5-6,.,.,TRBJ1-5,CASSSATGGNQPQHF,TGTGCCAGCAGCTCAGCTACAGGAGGCAATCAGCCCCAGCATTTT
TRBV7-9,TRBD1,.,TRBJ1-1,CASGTGGIAEAFF,TGTGCCAGCGGGACAGGGGGAATCGCTGAAGCTTTCTTT
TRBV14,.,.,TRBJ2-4,CASSQDGGALAKNIQYF,TGTGCCAGCAGCCAAGATGGGGGGGCCTTGGCCAAAAACATTCAGTACTTC
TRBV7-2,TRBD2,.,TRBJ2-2,CASSLRSGGFNTGELFF,TGTGCCAGCAGCTTGCGTAGCGGGGGCTTTAACACCGGGGAGCTGTTTTTT
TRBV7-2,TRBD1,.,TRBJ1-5,CASSLDRGVNQPQHF,TGTGCCAGCAGCTTGGACAGGGGGGTCAATCAGCCCCAGCATTTT
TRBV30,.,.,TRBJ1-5,CAWSVNSEDQPQHF,TGTGCCTGGAGTGTAAATTCAGAGGATCAGCCCCAGCATTTT
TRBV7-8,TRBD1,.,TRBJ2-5,CASSSRTGKETQYF,TGTGCCAGCAGCTCCAGGACAGGGAAGGAGACCCAGTACTTC
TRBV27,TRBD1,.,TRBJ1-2,CASSSDRAYGYTF,TGTGCCAGCAGTTCCGACAGGGCCTATGGCTACACCTTC
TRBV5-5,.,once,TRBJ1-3,CASSYLSRDTIYF,TGTGCCAGCAGCTACCTATCGCGCGACACCATATATTTT
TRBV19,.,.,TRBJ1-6,CASRQINSPLHF,TGTGCCAGTAGGCAGATAAATTCACCCCTCCACTTT
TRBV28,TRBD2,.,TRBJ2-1,CASSSLAGGNNEQFF,TGTGCCAGCAGTTCTCTAGCGGGGGGGAACAATGAGCAGTTCTTC
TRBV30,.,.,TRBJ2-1,CAWSGGPYNEQFF,TGTGCCTGGAGCGGGGGACCCTACAATGAGCAGTTCTTC
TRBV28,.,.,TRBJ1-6,CASSLAPQGSSYNSPLHF,TGTGCCAGCAGTTTGGCCCCCCAGGGGAGCTCCTATAATTCACCCCTCCACTTT
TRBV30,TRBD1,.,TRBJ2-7,CAWNGQGAGEQYF,TGTGCCTGGAACGGGCAGGGGGCTGGCGAGCAGTACTTC
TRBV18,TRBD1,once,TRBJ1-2,CASSLWDRADGYTF,TGTGCCAGCTCACTTTGGGACAGGGCGGATGGCTACACCTTC
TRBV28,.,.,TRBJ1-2,CASRPTAFYGYTF,TGTGCCAGCAGGCCGACAGCCTTCTATGGCTACACCTTC
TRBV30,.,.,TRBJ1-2,CAWSVGVNYGYTF,TGTGCCTGGAGTGTTGGGGTTAACTATGGCTACACCTTC
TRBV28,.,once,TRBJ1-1,CASSLWADRNTEAFF,TGTGCCAGCAGTTTATGGGCGGACAGGAACACTGAAGCTTTCTTT
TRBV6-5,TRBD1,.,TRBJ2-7,CASSSRDRGYEQYF,TGTGCCAGCAGTTCCCGGGACAGGGGTTACGAGCAGTACTTC
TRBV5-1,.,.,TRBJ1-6,CASSLDPRLSSYNSPLHF,TGCGCCAGCAGCTTGGATCCCAGGTTGAGCTCCTATAATTCACCCCTCCACTTT
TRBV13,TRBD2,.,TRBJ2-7,CASSLTLAGVYEQYF,TGTGCCAGCAGCCTGACGTTGGCGGGGGTCTACGAGCAGTACTTC
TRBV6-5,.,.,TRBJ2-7,CASSSDREAYEQYF,TGTGCCAGCAGTTCCGACAGGGAGGCCTACGAGCAGTACTTC
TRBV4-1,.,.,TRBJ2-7,CASSLSSSSYEQYF,TGCGCCAGCAGCCTTTCCTCGAGCTCCTACGAGCAGTACTTC
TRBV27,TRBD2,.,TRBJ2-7,CASSFIGTSGSYEQYF,TGTGCCAGCAGTTTTATCGGGACTAGCGGGTCCTACGAGCAGTACTTC
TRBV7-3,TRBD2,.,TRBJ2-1,CASSFLAGGPVYEQFF,TGTGCCAGCAGCTTTCTAGCGGGGGGGCCGGTTTATGAGCAGTTCTTC
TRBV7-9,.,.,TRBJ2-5,CASSKGQWETQYF,TGTGCCAGCAGCAAGGGCCAATGGGAGACCCAGTACTTC
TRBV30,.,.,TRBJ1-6,CAWTSSSYNSPLHF,TGTGCCTGGACCTCGAGCTCCTATAATTCACCCCTCCACTTT
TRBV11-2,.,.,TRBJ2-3,CASSVGDADTQYF,TGTGCCAGCAGTGTCGGAGACGCAGATACGCAGTATTTT
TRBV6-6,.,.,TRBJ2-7,CASTAGPGDEQYF,TGTGCCAGCACGGCGGGGCCGGGGGACGAGCAGTACTTC
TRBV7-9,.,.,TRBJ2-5,CASSTETQYF,TGTGCCAGCAGCACGGAGACCCAGTACTTC
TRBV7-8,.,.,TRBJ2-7,CASSLTVTGSSYEQYF,TGTGCCAGCAGCTTGACTGTAACAGGGAGCTCCTACGAGCAGTACTTC
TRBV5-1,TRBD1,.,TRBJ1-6,CASSWTGSEPNSPLHF,TGCGCCAGCAGCTGGACAGGGTCCGAGCCAAATTCACCCCTCCACTTT
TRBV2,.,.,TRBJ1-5,CASSEGRGDQPQHF,TGTGCCAGCAGTGAGGGCAGGGGAGATCAGCCCCAGCATTTT
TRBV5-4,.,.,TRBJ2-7,CASSSNGEQYF,TGTGCCAGCAGCTCTAACGGCGAGCAGTACTTC
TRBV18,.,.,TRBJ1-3,CASSPLTGSGNTIYF,TGTGCCAGCTCACCCCTGACAGGTTCAGGAAACACCATATATTTT
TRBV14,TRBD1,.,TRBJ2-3,CASSPRTGGSPDTQYF,TGTGCCAGCAGCCCGAGGACAGGGGGCAGCCCAGATACGCAGTATTTT